This T cell receptor (beta chain) was found in a study of T cell responses to AZD1222 COVID-19 vaccine (dated by TCRdb to the early 2020s). Some background on the complete study: A total of just over 230 trial participants underwent TCR sequencing, of whom under 220 had received two doses of AZD1222 and about 26 had received two doses of the MenACWY control vaccine. Enrollment into the trials was organized by age into subgroups of 18-55, 56-69 and 70-plus years, and those subgroups contained about 160, 30 and 59 TCR-sequenced participants, respectively.

The time point label of this sample denotes: about 28 days (+/-7) after the second vaccine dose. AZD1222 recipients whose second dose came at about 4 weeks and those whose second dose came at about 12 weeks were combined into one group, since spike-specific TCR depth and breadth did not differ between the two schedules. Vaccinee samples came from UK trials COV001 and COV002, including a single-blind randomized controlled phase 2/3 trial of AZD1222 (ChAdOx1 nCoV-19) in healthy adults. Trial participant PBMC samples were collected at day 0 and day 28 after the second dose for TCRbeta chain sequencing. A word on this clone: Its antigen is not yet known. Per-base qualities were not stored, and no clone one base away is much larger.

Findings and caveats that apply to the study as a whole: Spike-specific TCR breadth and depth rose significantly after two AZD1222 doses compared with day 0 and with MenACWY recipients. Conclusions about previously exposed vaccinees are limited, since just six or seven AZD1222 recipients were seropositive for SARS-CoV-2 at baseline. Because no day 14 peak-response samples were available, the repertoires could be characterized only after the peak T cell response. Reportedly, almost half of the unique spike-specific TCRs recognized epitopes lying outside the regions that are mutated in the B.1.351 and B.1.1.7 variants. The 56-69-year group was small, and its depth increase did not reach significance, likely because of low power. CD4 TCRs associated with the vaccine covered the entire spike protein, and the dominant responses were in regions 160-218 and 743-854. Participants were mostly white British and included more females than males, and it was suggested by the authors that clonal diversity may have been underestimated.

The CDR3 regions of human TCRbeta chains were analyzed by immunosequencing. The study's own analysis went as follows. Repertoire TCRs were checked for matches against a reference library of SARS-CoV-2-specific TCRs that had been generated using the MIRA antigen-specificity platform. Breadth meant the fraction of unique TCRs that were SARS-CoV-2-associated, whereas depth meant the fraction of total T cells that were SARS-CoV-2-associated. Using the MIRA data, each spike-specific TCR was mapped to the spike region that the TCR reacts to and placed in a CD4 or CD8 class. Log10-transformed breadth and depth values were compared by one-way ANOVA with Sidak's multiple comparisons tests. Drawn from immuneACCESS, this table holds only the in-frame rearrangements with V and J called that TCRdb kept. Clones are partly lost; checked studies trace under half to an unresolved V gene and leave the rest unexplained. V and J calls and clone size follow that table, whereas D and trimming were derived from the DNA. Across this sample there are 150,000 to 200,000 clones, with around 94% seen only once. The top ten clonotypes cover roughly 5% of the sample.

Trimming removed 4 bases from V and 9 bases from J; the gene matches leave 17 bases unexplained. CDR1 and CDR2, looked up from the germline V gene, are SGDLS and YYNGEE. From cysteine to phenylalanine, the CDR3 is 17 amino acids long. Of the read, only the CDR3 DNA is kept; its 51 bases are in frame from base 1. Specimen: peripheral blood, collected 28 days after the second AZD1222 dose. The receptor comes from an adult who received the AZD1222 COVID-19 vaccine. Recombination connected TRBV9 to TRBJ2-1; TRBD2 lines up with 9 middle nucleotides. CDR3 sequence: CASSPLGVASGNPEQFF. The DNA sequence reads TGTGCCAGCAGCCCCCTGGGGGTGGCTAGCGGGAATCCTGAGCAGTTCTTC.